These 15 T cell receptor beta chains came from one sample sequenced in a study of T cell responses to AZD1222 COVID-19 vaccine. Using immunoSEQ multiplex PCR, the repertoire was profiled, and TCRdb retains in-frame clones only, with some absent. The table includes roughly 120,000 clones, roughly 87% detected once. Source: peripheral blood, taken on day 0 of AZD1222 vaccination. The source is an adult in good health.

The chain is built from TRBV28 and TRBJ2-3, with TRBD1 identical over 8 bases. The V gene's germline CDR1 is MDHEN and CDR2 SYDVKM. Germline trimming cut 5 bases from V and 1 base from J; bases unmatched to any gene: 11. The CDR3 runs 17 residues. The CDR3 bases are TGTGCCAGCAGTGCCCCCAGGGGGCTCGGCGGCACAGATACGCAGTATTTT. This codes for CASSAPRGLGGTDTQYF.

The chain employs TRBV30 and TRBJ1-2, with 7 bases matching TRBD1. Trimming took 2 bases from V and 7 from J; bases not matched to a gene: 7. Per germline, CDR1 GTSNPN and CDR2 SVGIG (reference sequence). This CDR3 spans 13 amino acids. The CDR3 nucleotides read TGTGCCTGGAGTATACAGGGGCGGCTTGGCTACACCTTC. It encodes CAWSIQGRLGYTF.

The chain employs TRBV29-1 and TRBJ2-2; 7 nucleotides line up with TRBD2. Trimming cost V 7 bases and J 10 bases; bases outside gene matches: 15. From germline, CDR1 is SQVTM and CDR2 ANQGSEA. The CDR3 totals 14 residues. The CDR3: CSAALGGRGEELFF. The CDR3 region has the DNA TGCAGCGCGGCGTTGGGCGGGAGAGGTGAGGAGCTGTTTTTT.

The chain recombines TRBV7-2 with TRBJ1-2, with a tentative D call TRBD1 (5 bases). Per germline, CDR1 SGHTA and CDR2 FQGNSA. The CDR3 totals 15 residues. Deletions cut 2 bases from V and 4 bases from J, with 14 bases between. As DNA, the CDR3 is TGTGCCAGCAGCTTACGGGGCGACAGTTCCTATGGCTACACCTTC. Its protein product is CASSLRGDSSYGYTF.

The CDR3 DNA sequence: TGTGCCAGCAGCTCATCGACCTCTAGCGGGAGGGCGAATGAGCAGTTCTTC. This gives the protein CASSSSTSSGRANEQFF. The genes are TRBV7-9 and TRBJ2-1, with 12 bases fitting TRBD2. This CDR3 is built from 17 residues. Germline V gene sequence: CDR1 SEHNR, CDR2 FQNEAQ (reference sequence). J gave up 7 bases and V 4 bases, and 11 bases lay outside the gene matches.

The J gene is TRBJ1-5, the V gene TRBV19; 9 nucleotides align to TRBD1. The CDR3 is 18 residues long. With 6 bases clipped from V and 5 bases from J, the junction kept 17 bases outside the gene matches. Germline CDR1 reads LNHDA; CDR2 reads SQIVND (reference sequence). The CDR3 here is CASSGGTGIGLADQPQHF. The CDR3 DNA reads as TGTGCCAGTAGCGGAGGGACAGGGATTGGACTTGCTGATCAGCCCCAGCATTTT.

The rearrangement joins TRBV18 to TRBJ2-7; maybe TRBD2 (6 bases). The CDR3 has 16 amino acids. V lost 3 bases, J lost 3 bases, and 18 bases lay in between. CDR1 is KGHSH and CDR2 is LQKENI in the germline V gene. This chain's CDR3 is CASSPLGGTRGYEQYF. CDR3 DNA: TGTGCCAGCTCACCCCTCGGGGGAACTAGGGGCTACGAGCAGTACTTC.

The chain combines TRBV5-1 with TRBJ2-2, with a possible D match to TRBD1 (6 bases). Trimming removed 3 bases from V and 1 base from J, with 10 bases in between. The CDR3 is made up of 15 amino acids. The V gene's germline CDR1 is SGHRS and CDR2 YFSETQ. CDR3 amino acids: CASSSPGQNTGELFF. The CDR3 nucleotides are TGCGCCAGCAGCTCACCGGGACAGAACACCGGGGAGCTGTTTTTT.

The chain has TRBV15 and TRBJ1-6; no reliable D call. The CDR3 sequence is 13 residues long. Trimming stripped 0 bases from V and 10 bases from J, with 7 bases between. Germline assignment: CDR1 LNHNV and CDR2 YYDKDF (reference sequence). This chain's CDR3 is CATSRERGSPLHF. The DNA for the CDR3 is TGTGCCACCAGCAGAGAACGAGGATCACCCCTCCACTTT.

The V and J genes are TRBV3-1 (or the pseudogene TRBV3-2) and TRBJ2-5; 9 bases match TRBD1. The CDR3 covers 14 residues. V trimming: 5 bases; J trimming: 3 bases; junction bases outside the gene matches: 4. Germline assignment: CDR1 LGHDT and CDR2 YNNKEL (reference sequence). The chain's CDR3 is CASSAGQGKETQYF. The CDR3 DNA is TGTGCCAGCAGCGCCGGACAGGGGAAAGAGACCCAGTACTTC.

The rearrangement uses TRBV5-4 and TRBJ2-7, with D unresolved. Looked up from germline, CDR1 is SGHNT and CDR2 is YYREEE (reference sequence). Trimming stripped 2 bases from V and 7 bases from J, with 13 bases between. CDR3 length equals 13 residues. CDR3 sequence: CASSFGGRQEQYF. The CDR3 DNA reads as TGTGCCAGCAGCTTTGGCGGACGACAAGAGCAGTACTTC.

The chain joins TRBV28 to TRBJ1-2, with D tentatively TRBD1 (5 bases). CDR1 is MDHEN, CDR2 SYDVKM, per germline. V gave up 4 bases and J gave up 1 base, with 13 bases separating them. The CDR3 extends over 15 amino acids. CDR3 sequence (DNA): TGTGCCAGCAGTTCGACCGGGACCTATAACTATGGCTACACCTTC. Protein product: CASSSTGTYNYGYTF.

This rearrangement joins TRBV5-4 to TRBJ2-1; 12 bases fit TRBD2. This CDR3 region has 19 residues. V was clipped by 2 bases and J by 5 bases; unmatched bases: 14. From germline, CDR1 is SGHNT and CDR2 YYREEE (reference sequence). DNA for the CDR3: TGTGCCAGCAGCTTTCTAGCGGGAGGGCCCCCTTTATTAGACAATGAGCAGTTCTTC. It specifies CASSFLAGGPPLLDNEQFF.

The chain is built from TRBV3-1 (or the pseudogene TRBV3-2) and TRBJ2-3; D gene uncertain. The germline V gene has CDR1 LGHDT and CDR2 YNNKEL (reference sequence). The CDR3 sequence is 12 residues long. Deletions cut 2 bases from V and 2 bases from J, with 2 bases between. The CDR3 protein is CASSQTTDTQYF. CDR3 sequence (DNA): TGTGCCAGCAGCCAAACCACAGATACGCAGTATTTT.

The chain uses TRBV6-5 and TRBJ1-2, with D unresolved. The ends were cut back, 3 bases at V and 8 bases at J, with 13 bases in the middle. The CDR3 totals 13 residues. CDR1 MNHEY and CDR2 SVGAGI come from the germline V gene. CDR3 amino acids: CASSYMRLGGYTF. The CDR3, as DNA: TGTGCCAGCAGTTATATGAGGTTGGGAGGCTACACCTTC.